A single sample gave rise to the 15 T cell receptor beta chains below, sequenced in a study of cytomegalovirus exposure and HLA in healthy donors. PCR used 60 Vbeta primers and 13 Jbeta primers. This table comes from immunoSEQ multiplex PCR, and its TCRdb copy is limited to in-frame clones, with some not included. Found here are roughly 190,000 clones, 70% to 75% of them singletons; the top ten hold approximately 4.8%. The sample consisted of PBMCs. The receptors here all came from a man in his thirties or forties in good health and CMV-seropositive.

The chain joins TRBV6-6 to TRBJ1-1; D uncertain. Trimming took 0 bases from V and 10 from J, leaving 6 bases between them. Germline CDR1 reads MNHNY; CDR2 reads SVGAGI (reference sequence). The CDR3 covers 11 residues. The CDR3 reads CASSYSFRAFF. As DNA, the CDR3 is TGTGCCAGCAGTTACTCGTTCAGAGCTTTCTTT.

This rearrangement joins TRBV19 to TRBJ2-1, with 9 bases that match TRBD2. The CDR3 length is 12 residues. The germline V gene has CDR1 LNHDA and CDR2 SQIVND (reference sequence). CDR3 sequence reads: CASSGTYNEQFF. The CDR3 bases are TGTGCATCTAGCGGGACCTACAATGAGCAGTTCTTC.

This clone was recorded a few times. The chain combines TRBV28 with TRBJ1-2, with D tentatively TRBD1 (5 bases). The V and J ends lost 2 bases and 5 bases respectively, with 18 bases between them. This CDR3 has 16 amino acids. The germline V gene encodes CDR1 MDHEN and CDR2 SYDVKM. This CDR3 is CASSLRGGGGPYGYTF. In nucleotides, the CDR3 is TGTGCCAGCAGTTTACGGGGGGGAGGCGGCCCGTATGGCTACACCTTC.

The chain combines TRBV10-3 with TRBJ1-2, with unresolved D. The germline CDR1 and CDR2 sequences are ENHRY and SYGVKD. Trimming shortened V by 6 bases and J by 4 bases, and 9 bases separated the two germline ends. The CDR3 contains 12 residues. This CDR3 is CAISGEAYGYTF. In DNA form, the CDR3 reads TGTGCCATCAGCGGGGAGGCCTATGGCTACACCTTC.

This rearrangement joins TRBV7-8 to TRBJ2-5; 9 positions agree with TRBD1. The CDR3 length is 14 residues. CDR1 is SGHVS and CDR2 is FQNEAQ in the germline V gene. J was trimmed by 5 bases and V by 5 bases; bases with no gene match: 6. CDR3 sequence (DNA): TGTGCCAGCAGCCGACAAACAGGGGGCGAGACCCAGTACTTC. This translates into CASSRQTGGETQYF.

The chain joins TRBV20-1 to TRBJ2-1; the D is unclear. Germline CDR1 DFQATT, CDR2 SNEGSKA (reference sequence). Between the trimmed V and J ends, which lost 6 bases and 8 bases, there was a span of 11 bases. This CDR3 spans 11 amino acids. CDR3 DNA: TGCAGTGCCCAGCGCATCCATGAGCAGTTCTTC. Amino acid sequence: CSAQRIHEQFF.

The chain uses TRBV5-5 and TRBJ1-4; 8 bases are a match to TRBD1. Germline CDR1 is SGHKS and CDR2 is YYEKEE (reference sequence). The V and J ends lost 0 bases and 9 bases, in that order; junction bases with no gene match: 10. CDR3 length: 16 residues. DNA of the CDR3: TGTGCCAGCAGCTTGGCGGGGGCCGGACAGGGAAAAAAACTGTTTTTT. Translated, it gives CASSLAGAGQGKKLFF.

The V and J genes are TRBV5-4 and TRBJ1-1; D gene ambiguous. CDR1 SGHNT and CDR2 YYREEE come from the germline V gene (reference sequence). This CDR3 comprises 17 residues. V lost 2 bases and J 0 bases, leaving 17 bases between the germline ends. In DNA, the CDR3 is TGTGCCAGCAGCTTAAGAGCTACTGGGCGGGTGAACACTGAAGCTTTCTTT. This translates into CASSLRATGRVNTEAFF.

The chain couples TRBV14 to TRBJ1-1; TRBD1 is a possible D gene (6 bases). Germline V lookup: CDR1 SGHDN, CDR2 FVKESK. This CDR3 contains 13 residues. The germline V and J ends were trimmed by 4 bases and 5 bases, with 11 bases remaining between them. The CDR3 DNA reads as TGTGCCAGCAGCCTACAGGGAGGGACTGAAGCTTTCTTT. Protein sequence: CASSLQGGTEAFF. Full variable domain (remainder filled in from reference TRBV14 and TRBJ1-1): EAGVTQFPSHSVIEKGQTVTLRCDPISGHDNLYWYRRVMGKEIKFLLHFVKESKQDESGMPNNRFLAERTGGTYSTLKVQPAELEDSGVYFCASSLQGGTEAFFGQGTRLTVV.

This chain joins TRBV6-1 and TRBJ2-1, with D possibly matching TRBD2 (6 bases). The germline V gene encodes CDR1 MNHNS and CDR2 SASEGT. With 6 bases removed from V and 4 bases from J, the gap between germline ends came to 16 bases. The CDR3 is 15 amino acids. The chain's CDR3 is CASRQTGTSYNEQFF. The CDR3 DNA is TGTGCCAGCAGGCAAACCGGGACTTCTTACAATGAGCAGTTCTTC.

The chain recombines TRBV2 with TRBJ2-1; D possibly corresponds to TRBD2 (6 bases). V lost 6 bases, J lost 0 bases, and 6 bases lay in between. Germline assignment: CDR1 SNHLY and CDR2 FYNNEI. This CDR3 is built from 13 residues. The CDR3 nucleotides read TGTGCCAGCAGCGGGAGCTCCTACAATGAGCAGTTCTTC. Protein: CASSGSSYNEQFF.

The CDR3 DNA is TGTGCCAGCAGCCAAGATCTTTTGGGGCAGGGCGGTCCTGGGGCCAACGTCCTGACTTTC. Protein product: CASSQDLLGQGGPGANVLTF. This chain connects TRBV4-2 to TRBJ2-6; D perhaps matches TRBD1 (5 bases). The CDR3 is made up of 20 amino acids. Germline assignment: CDR1 LGHNA and CDR2 YNFKEQ. The V gene lost 0 bases and the J gene lost 2 bases, with 20 bases spanning the gap.

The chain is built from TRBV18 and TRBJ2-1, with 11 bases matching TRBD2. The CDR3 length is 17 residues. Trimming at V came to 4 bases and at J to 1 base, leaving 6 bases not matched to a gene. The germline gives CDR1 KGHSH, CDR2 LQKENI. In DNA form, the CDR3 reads TGTGCCAGCTCACGAGGACTAGCGGGCGCTTCCTACAATGAGCAGTTCTTC. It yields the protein CASSRGLAGASYNEQFF.

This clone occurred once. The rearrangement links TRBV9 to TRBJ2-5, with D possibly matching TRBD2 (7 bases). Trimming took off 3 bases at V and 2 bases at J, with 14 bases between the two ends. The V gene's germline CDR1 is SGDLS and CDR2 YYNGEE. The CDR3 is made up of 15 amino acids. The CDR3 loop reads CASSAGGHPQETQYF. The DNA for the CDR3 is TGTGCCAGCAGCGCCGGGGGGCACCCTCAAGAGACCCAGTACTTC.

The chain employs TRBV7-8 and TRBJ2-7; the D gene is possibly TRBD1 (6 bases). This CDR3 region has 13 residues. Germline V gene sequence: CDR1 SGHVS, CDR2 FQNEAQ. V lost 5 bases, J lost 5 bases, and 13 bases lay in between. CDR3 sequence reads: CASSAPGADEQYF. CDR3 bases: TGTGCCAGCAGCGCTCCAGGGGCAGACGAGCAGTACTTC.